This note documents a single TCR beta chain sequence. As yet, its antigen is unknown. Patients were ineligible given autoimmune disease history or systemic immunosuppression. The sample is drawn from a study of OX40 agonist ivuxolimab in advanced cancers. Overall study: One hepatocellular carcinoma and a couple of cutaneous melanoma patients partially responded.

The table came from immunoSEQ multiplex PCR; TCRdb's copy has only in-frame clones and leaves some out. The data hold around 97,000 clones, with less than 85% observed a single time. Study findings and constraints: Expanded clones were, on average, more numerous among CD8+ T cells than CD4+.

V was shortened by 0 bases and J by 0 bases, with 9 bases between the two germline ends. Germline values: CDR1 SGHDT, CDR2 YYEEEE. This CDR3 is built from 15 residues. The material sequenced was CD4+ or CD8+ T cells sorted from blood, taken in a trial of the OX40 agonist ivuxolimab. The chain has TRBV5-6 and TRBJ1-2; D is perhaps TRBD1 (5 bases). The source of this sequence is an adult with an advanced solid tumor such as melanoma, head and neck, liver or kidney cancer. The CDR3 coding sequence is TGTGCCAGCAGCTTGGCCGGGGGAGCTAACTATGGCTACACCTTC. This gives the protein CASSLAGGANYGYTF.